The following is a TCR beta chain sequence with its context. Its cognate antigen is unknown. A multiplex PCR was run with 60 Vbeta primers and 13 Jbeta primers. Sequenced by immunoSEQ multiplex PCR; TCRdb stores in-frame clones only, minus some. The table lists 100,000 or so clones, about four fifths of them singletons. Per germline, CDR1 GTSNPN and CDR2 SVGIG (reference sequence). This CDR3 spans 13 amino acids. Trimming pared 3 bases from V and 7 bases from J, leaving 12 bases between. Samples came from healthy bone marrow donors. The source of the sample is a study of cytomegalovirus exposure and HLA in healthy donors. Study overall: In an early release, HLA-typed donors contributed tens of millions of unique TCR sequences. Study results and caveats: The HLA-A and HLA-B alleles of most subjects were reportedly predicted accurately from TCR beta sequences. Data from an earlier analysis indicated that most TCR beta V segments were productive either about 87% or about 30% of the time.

This chain connects TRBV30 to TRBJ2-2; D is possibly TRBD2 (6 bases). The sample taken for sequencing was PBMCs. The origin of this receptor is a man younger than 40 in good health and CMV-seronegative. This chain's CDR3 is CAWSGSRGGELFF. CDR3 DNA: TGTGCCTGGAGCGGGAGTAGGGGCGGGGAGCTGTTTTTT.